This TCR beta chain emerged from a study of T cell responses to AZD1222 COVID-19 vaccine. Across the whole study: Whether given at about 4 or about 12 weeks, second doses were pooled.

Germline CDR1 SGHRS, CDR2 YFSETQ. V gave up 0 bases and J gave up 0 bases, with 11 bases separating them. The CDR3 contains 16 residues. The data were produced by immunoSEQ multiplex PCR, yet TCRdb's version contains in-frame clones alone and is incomplete. This sample has 240,000 or so clones, with approximately 95% found just once. Sequencing was performed on peripheral blood, taken on day 0 of AZD1222 vaccination. This chain connects TRBV5-1 to TRBJ2-3; D is perhaps TRBD1 (5 bases). The receptor was isolated from an adult in good health. Written as DNA, the CDR3 is TGCGCCAGCAGCTTGGGGCAGGGATATAGCACAGATACGCAGTATTTT. Residues: CASSLGQGYSTDTQYF.